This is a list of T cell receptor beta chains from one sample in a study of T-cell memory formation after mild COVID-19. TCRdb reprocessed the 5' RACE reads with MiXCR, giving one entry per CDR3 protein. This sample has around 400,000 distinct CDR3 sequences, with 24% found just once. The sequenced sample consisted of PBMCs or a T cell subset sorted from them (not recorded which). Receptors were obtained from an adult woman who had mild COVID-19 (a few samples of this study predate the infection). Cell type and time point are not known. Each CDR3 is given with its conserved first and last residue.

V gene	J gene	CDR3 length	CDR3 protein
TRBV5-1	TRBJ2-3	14	CASSLTSKTDTQYF
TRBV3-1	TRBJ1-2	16	CASSLMSGTGSVGYTF
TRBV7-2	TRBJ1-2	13	CASSLPGNYGYTF
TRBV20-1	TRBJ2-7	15	CSPLRGTTYTYEQYF
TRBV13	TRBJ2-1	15	CASSQAGGPGNEQFF
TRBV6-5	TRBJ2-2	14	CASSYAGTGEELFF
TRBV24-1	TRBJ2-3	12	CATSDDLDTQYF
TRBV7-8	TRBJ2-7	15	CASSSGVDSSYEQYF
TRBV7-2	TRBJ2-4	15	CASSKREQGKNIQYF
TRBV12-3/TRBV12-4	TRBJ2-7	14	CASSLRQGAREQYF
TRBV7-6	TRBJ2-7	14	CASSPRELPYEQYF
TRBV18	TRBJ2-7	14	CASSPRGETGEQYF
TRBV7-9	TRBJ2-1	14	CASSPSSGPNEQFF
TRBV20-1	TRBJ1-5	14	CSGAGGGSNQPQHF
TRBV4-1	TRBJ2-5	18	CASSQGGSGGMYQETQYF
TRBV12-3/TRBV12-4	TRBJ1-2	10	CADTKEGYTF
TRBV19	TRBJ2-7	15	CASSSSTSGSGQQYF
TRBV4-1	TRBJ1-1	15	CASSQDRGRDTEAFF